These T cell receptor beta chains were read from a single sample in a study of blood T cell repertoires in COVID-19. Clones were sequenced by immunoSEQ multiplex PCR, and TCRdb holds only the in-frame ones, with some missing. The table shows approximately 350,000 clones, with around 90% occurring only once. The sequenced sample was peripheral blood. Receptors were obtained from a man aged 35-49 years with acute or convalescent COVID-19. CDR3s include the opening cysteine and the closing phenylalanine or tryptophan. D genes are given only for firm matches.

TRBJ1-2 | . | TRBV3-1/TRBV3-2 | CASSQNRPGVSGYTF | TGTGCCAGCAGCCAAAACCGGCCCGGGGTGAGCGGCTACACCTTC
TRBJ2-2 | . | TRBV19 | CATEGYRNTGELFF | TGTGCCACCGAAGGATACAGAAACACCGGGGAGCTGTTTTTT
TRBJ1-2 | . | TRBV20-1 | CSASSGSYGYTF | TGCAGTGCTAGTTCGGGATCCTATGGCTACACCTTC
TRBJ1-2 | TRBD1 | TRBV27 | CASSFRGQSDGYTF | TGTGCCAGCAGTTTCAGGGGGCAGTCGGATGGCTACACCTTC
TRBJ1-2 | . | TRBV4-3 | CASSQDRGSSYGYTF | TGCGCCAGCAGCCAAGATAGGGGAAGTAGTTATGGCTACACCTTC
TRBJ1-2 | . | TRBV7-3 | CASSSEFSGYTF | TGTGCCAGCAGCTCGGAGTTTAGCGGCTACACCTTC
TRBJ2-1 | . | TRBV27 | CASSGGTYSSYNEQFF | TGTGCCAGCAGTGGCGGGACTTATAGCTCCTACAATGAGCAGTTCTTC
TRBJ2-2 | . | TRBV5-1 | CASMHGGRAGELFF | TGCGCCAGCATGCACGGGGGTCGGGCCGGGGAGCTGTTTTTT
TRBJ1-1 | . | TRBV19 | CASIPPGRGNTEAFF | TGTGCCAGTATCCCCCCGGGCAGGGGCAACACTGAAGCTTTCTTT
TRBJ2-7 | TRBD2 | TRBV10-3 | CAISESGGSYEQYF | TGTGCCATCAGTGAAAGCGGGGGCTCCTACGAGCAGTACTTC
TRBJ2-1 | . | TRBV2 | CASSLKYSGNSYNEQFF | TGTGCCAGCAGCTTGAAGTACTCTGGTAACTCCTACAATGAGCAGTTCTTC
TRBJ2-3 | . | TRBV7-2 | CASSYRSLTSTDTQYF | TGTGCCAGCAGCTACCGTTCCTTAACTAGCACAGATACGCAGTATTTT
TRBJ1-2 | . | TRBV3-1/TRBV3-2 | CASSQERGFYGYTF | TGTGCCAGCAGCCAAGAACGGGGGTTCTATGGCTACACCTTC
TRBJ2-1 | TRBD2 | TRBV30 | CAWESSGDEQFF | TGTGCCTGGGAGAGCAGCGGGGATGAGCAGTTCTTC
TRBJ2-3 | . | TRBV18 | CASSPTGSADTQYF | TGTGCCAGCTCACCAACAGGGTCGGCAGATACGCAGTATTTT